The source of this T cell receptor (beta chain) is a study of blood T cell repertoires in COVID-19. Turning to the study itself: COVID-19 samples from acute and convalescent phases originated in the United States, Italy and Spain. From T cells, B-cell-depleted T cells, or PBMCs came the material, which was cDNA or gDNA.

The V gene end was trimmed by 2 bases and the J gene end by 1 base; junction bases not matched to a gene: 4. The length of the CDR3 is 15 residues. Per the germline V gene, CDR1 is MDHEN and CDR2 is SYDVKM. Study processing details: By means of reference gene primer amplification, nucleated cell counts were estimated. Assay: immunoSEQ multiplex PCR; the TCRdb copy retains only in-frame clones and omits some. V and J calls plus clone size are reproduced from that table; the DNA served to infer D and trimming. This table holds some 160,000 clones, approximately 82% found once. The sequence came from a woman aged 70-85 years who had recovered from COVID-19. Input material: peripheral blood. V is TRBV28 and J is TRBJ2-5; TRBD2 aligns across 7 bases. In DNA form, the CDR3 reads TGTGCCAGCAGTTTAGTCCCTAGCGGCCAAGAGACCCAGTACTTC. It encodes CASSLVPSGQETQYF.